This T cell receptor beta chain was observed in a study of HIV-infected patients and healthy controls. The table lists this clonotype with a few counts. Approximately 510 ng RNA was reverse transcribed with alpha and beta constant-region primers. Separate chain-specific third strand synthesis with multiplexing indices produced the alpha and beta libraries. TCRdb redid the calling of the 5' RACE reads with MiXCR, one entry per CDR3 protein. This table holds around 8,800 distinct CDR3 sequences, less than 9.5% found once. All unsorted peripheral T cells were captured because whole blood was used without fractionation. Trimming took 3 bases from V and 0 from J; bases not matched to a gene: 7. The CDR3 extends over 17 amino acids. The germline gives CDR1 SQVTM, CDR2 ANQGSEA.

The clonotype comes from an adult with HIV infection. The V and J genes are TRBV29-1 and TRBJ2-1, with 11 bases identical to TRBD1. This specimen was blood, taken before antiretroviral therapy. The CDR3 spells CSVERDRGSSSYNEQFF. CDR3 DNA sequence: TGCAGCGTTGAGAGGGACAGGGGGTCGAGCTCCTACAATGAGCAGTTCTTC.